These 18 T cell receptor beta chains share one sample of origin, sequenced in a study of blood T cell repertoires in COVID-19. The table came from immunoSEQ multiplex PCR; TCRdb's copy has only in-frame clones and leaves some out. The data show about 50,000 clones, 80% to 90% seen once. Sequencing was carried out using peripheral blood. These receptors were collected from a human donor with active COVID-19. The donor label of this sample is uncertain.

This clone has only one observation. The CDR3: CASSLGQSANYGYTF. CDR3 in DNA: TGTGCCAGCAGTCTTGGACAGTCGGCTAACTATGGCTACACCTTC. The chain employs TRBV7-8 and TRBJ1-2; D perhaps matches TRBD1 (6 bases). From germline, CDR1 is SGHVS and CDR2 FQNEAQ. CDR3 size: 15 residues. Trimming took 6 bases from V and 0 from J, leaving 14 bases between them.

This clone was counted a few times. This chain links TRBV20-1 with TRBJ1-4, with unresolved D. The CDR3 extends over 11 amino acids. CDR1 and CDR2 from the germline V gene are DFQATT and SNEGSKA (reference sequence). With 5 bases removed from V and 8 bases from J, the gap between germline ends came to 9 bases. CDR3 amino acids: CSALYEEKLFF. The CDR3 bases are TGCAGTGCTCTGTATGAGGAAAAACTGTTTTTT.

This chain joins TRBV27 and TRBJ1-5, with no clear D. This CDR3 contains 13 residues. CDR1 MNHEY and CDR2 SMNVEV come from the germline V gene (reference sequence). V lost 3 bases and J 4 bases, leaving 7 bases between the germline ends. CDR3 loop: CASSFQVNQPQHF. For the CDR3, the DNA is TGTGCCAGCAGTTTCCAGGTTAATCAGCCCCAGCATTTT.

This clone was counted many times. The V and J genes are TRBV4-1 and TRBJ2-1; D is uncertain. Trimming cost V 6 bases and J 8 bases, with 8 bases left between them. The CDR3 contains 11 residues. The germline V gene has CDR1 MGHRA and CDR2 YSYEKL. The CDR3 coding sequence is TGCGCCAGCAGGAGGTTTGATGAGCAGTTCTTC. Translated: CASRRFDEQFF.

The CDR3 region is CASSADPGGTGNTIYF. CDR3 DNA: TGCGCCAGCAGCGCGGACCCCGGAGGTACTGGAAACACCATATATTTT. This chain links TRBV5-1 with TRBJ1-3, with D unresolved. This CDR3 has 16 amino acids. Germline V CDR1 and CDR2: SGHRS, YFSETQ. V lost 4 bases to trimming and J lost 2 bases, with 16 bases between them.

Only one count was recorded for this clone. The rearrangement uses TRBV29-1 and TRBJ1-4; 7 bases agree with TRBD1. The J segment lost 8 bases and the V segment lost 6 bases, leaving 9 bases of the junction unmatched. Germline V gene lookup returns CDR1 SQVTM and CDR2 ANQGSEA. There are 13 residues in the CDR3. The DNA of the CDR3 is TGCAGCGTCCTAGACAGGGATCAAGAAAAACTGTTTTTT. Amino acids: CSVLDRDQEKLFF.

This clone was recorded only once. CDR3 sequence (DNA): TGTGCCAGCAGCTTAGCAACTAGCGGGTCCTACGAGCAGTACTTC. This gives the protein CASSLATSGSYEQYF. The genes are TRBV7-2 and TRBJ2-7, with TRBD2 identical over 9 bases. Germline loops: CDR1 SGHTA, CDR2 FQGNSA. The CDR3 runs to 15 residues. After removal of 0 bases from V and 1 base from J, the junction contained 1 base not matched to a gene.

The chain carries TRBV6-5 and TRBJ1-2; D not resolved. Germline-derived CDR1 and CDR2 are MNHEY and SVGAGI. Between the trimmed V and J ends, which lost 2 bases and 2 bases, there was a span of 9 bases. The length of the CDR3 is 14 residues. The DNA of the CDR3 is TGTGCCAGCAGTTACCGTACAAGAAACTATGGCTACACCTTC. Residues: CASSYRTRNYGYTF.

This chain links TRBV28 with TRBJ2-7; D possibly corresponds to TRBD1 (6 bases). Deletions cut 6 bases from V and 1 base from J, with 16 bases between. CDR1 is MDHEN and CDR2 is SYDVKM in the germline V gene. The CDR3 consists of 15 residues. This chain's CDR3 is CASSSQQGRSYEQYF. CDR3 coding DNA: TGTGCCAGCAGCTCCCAACAGGGAAGGTCCTACGAGCAGTACTTC.

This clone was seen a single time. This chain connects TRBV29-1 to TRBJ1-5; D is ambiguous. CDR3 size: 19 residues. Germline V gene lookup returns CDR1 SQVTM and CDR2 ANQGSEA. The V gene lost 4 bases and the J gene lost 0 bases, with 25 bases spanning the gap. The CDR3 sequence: CSVVRCYSEVNNSNQPQHF. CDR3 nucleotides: TGCAGCGTTGTACGTTGCTATTCCGAGGTTAATAATAGCAATCAGCCCCAGCATTTT.

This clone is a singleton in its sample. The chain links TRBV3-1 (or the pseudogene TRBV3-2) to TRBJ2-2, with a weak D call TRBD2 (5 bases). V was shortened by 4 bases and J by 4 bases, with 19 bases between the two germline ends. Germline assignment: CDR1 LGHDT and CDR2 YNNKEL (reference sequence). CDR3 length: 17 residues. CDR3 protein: CASSLRSPGSGTGELFF. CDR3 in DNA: TGTGCCAGCAGCCTACGATCTCCGGGGTCGGGCACCGGGGAGCTGTTTTTT.

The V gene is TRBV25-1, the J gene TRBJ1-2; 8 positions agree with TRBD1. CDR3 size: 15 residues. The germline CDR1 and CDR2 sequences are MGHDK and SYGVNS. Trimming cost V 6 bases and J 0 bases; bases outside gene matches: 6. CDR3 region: CASRKQGDANYGYTF. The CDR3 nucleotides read TGTGCCAGCAGAAAACAGGGGGACGCTAACTATGGCTACACCTTC.

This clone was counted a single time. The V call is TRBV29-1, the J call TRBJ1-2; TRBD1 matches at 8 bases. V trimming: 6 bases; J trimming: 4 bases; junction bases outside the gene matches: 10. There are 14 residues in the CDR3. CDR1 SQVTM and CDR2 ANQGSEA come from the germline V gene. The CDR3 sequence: CSVGMGQGAYGYTF. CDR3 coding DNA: TGCAGCGTCGGGATGGGGCAGGGGGCCTATGGCTACACCTTC.

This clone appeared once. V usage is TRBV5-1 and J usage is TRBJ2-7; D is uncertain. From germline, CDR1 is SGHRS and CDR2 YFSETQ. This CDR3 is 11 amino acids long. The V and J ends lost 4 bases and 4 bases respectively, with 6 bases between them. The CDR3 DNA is TGCGCCAGCAGCGAACAATACGAGCAGTACTTC. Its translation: CASSEQYEQYF.

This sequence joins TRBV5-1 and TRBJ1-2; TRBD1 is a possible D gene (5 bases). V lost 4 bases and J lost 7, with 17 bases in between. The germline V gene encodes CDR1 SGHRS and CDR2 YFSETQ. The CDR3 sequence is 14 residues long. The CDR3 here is CASSPSGEGTGYTF. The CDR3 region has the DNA TGCGCCAGCAGCCCTTCGGGGGAAGGGACTGGCTACACCTTC.

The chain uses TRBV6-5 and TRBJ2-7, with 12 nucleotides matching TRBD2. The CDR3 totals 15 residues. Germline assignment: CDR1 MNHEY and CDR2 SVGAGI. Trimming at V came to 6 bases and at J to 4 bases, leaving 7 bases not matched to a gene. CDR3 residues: CASRMVLAGGYEQYF. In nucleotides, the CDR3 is TGTGCCAGCAGAATGGTCCTAGCGGGAGGGTACGAGCAGTACTTC.

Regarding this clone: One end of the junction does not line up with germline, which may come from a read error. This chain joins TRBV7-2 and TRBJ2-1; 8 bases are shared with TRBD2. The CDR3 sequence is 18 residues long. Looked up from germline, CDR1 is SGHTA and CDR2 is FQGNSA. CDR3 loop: CASTLRPAGASSYNEQFF. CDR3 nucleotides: TGTGCCAGCACCTTACGTCCAGCGGGAGCCAGCTCCTACAATGAGCAGTTCTTC.

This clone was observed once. The CDR3 nucleotides read TGTGCCAGCAGCGCGGGACTAGTGCACGGTAATGAGCAGTTCTTC. This codes for CASSAGLVHGNEQFF. The rearrangement uses TRBV9 and TRBJ2-1; 8 bases fit TRBD2. Trimming at V came to 3 bases and at J to 7 bases, leaving 9 bases not matched to a gene. Germline V gene sequence: CDR1 SGDLS, CDR2 YYNGEE. The CDR3 runs 15 residues.